This paragraph reports one T cell receptor beta chain. Its cognate antigen is unknown. The PCR ran on 60 Vbeta and 13 Jbeta primers. Generated by immunoSEQ multiplex PCR, the TCRdb table keeps only in-frame clones and is missing some. The sample shows approximately 120,000 clones, over 60% of them seen only once. Trimming cost V 5 bases and J 3 bases, with 10 bases left between them. The V gene's germline CDR1 is SNHLY and CDR2 FYNNEI. CDR3 length: 13 amino acids. The sample originates from a study of cytomegalovirus exposure and HLA in healthy donors. Notes on the study in general: Per a later analysis, 15,000 to 20,000 TCR beta sequences showed association with HLA alleles at 0.05 false discovery rate. Reports described diagnosis of cytomegalovirus status by the classifier as highly specific and sensitive. Prior analysis indicated that the majority of TCR beta V segments exhibited productivity approximately 90% or approximately 30% of the time.

What was sequenced was PBMCs. The source is a man aged 35 to 55 in good health and CMV-seropositive. This sequence joins TRBV2 and TRBJ1-1; maybe TRBD1 (6 bases). The CDR3 DNA is TGTGCCAGCAGTACAGGGCCTTACACTGAAGCTTTCTTT. Protein: CASSTGPYTEAFF.